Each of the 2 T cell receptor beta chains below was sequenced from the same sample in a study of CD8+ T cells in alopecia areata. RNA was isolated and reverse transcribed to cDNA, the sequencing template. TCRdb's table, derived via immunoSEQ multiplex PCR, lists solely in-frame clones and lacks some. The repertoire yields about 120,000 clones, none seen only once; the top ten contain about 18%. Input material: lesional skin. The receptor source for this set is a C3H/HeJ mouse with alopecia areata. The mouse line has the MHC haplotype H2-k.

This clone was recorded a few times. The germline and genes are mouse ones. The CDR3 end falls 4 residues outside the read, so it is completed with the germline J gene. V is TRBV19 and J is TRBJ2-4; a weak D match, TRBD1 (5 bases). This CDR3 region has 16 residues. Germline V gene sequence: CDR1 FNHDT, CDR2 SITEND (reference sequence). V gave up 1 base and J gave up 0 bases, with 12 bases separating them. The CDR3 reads CASSIPPTDSQNTLYF. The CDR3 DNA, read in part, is TGTGCCAGCAGTATACCCCCGACAGATAGTCAAAAC. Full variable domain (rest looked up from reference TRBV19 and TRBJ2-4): GGIITQTPKFLIGQEGQKLTLKCQQNFNHDTMYWYRQDSGKGLRLIYYSITENDLQKGDLSEGYDASREKKSSFSLTVTSAQKNEMAVFLCASSIPPTDSQNTLYFGAGTRLSVL.

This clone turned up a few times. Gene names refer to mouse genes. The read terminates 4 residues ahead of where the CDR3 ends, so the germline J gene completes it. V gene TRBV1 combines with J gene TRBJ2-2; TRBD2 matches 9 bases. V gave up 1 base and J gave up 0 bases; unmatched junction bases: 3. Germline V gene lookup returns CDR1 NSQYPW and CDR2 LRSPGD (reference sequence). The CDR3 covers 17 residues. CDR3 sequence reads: CTCSAGRLGANTGQLYF. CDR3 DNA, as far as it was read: TGCACCTGCAGTGCAGGGCGACTGGGGGCAAACACCGGG.